These 17 T cell receptor beta chains came from one sample sequenced in a study of T-cell memory formation after mild COVID-19. TCRdb analysed the 5' RACE reads with MiXCR anew, one entry per CDR3 protein. The sample gives around 470,000 distinct CDR3 sequences, 20% of which show up once; 7.5% to 9.5% is in the top ten. The sample comprised PBMCs or a T cell subset sorted from them (not recorded which). The receptors come from an adult woman who had mild COVID-19 (a few samples of this study predate the infection). Cell type and time point are not known.

The rearrangement links TRBV18 to TRBJ1-2; possible D gene TRBD1, 6 bases. The CDR3 contains 14 residues. Germline V lookup: CDR1 KGHSH, CDR2 LQKENI. Trimming cost V 2 bases and J 5 bases, with 12 bases left between them. CDR3: CASSPGGGRYGYTF. CDR3 nucleotide sequence: TGTGCCAGCTCACCAGGGGGGGGCCGGTATGGCTACACCTTC.

This chain connects TRBV4-2 to TRBJ2-7; no definite D call. This CDR3 region has 13 residues. Trimming left V 1 base short and J 6 bases short, with 10 bases between. The germline CDR1 and CDR2 sequences are LGHNA and YNFKEQ. CDR3 protein: CASSQVAQSEQYF. The DNA of the CDR3 is TGTGCCAGCAGCCAAGTCGCACAATCCGAGCAGTACTTC.

Concerning this clonotype: The junction differs from germline at one of its ends, possibly a read error. The chain combines TRBV5-1 with TRBJ2-1, with TRBD2 as a possible D gene (6 bases). Germline CDR1 and CDR2: SGHRS and YFSETQ. This CDR3 is 13 amino acids long. CDR3 sequence: CASSPTPGVGRIF. As DNA, the CDR3 is TGCGCCAGCAGCCCTACACCGGGGGTAGGGAGGATCTTC.

This chain uses TRBV4-3 with TRBJ2-1; D may correspond to TRBD1 or TRBD2 (5 bases each). The CDR3 is 13 amino acids. V shed 3 bases and J shed 5 bases, with 8 bases lying between them. Germline V lookup: CDR1 LGHNA, CDR2 YSLEER. This chain's CDR3 is CASSQGTNNEQFF. The CDR3 region has the DNA TGCGCCAGCAGCCAGGGGACCAACAATGAGCAGTTCTTC.

This clonotype was seen only a few times. The chain employs TRBV7-9 and TRBJ1-1; the D is unclear. Trimming pared 7 bases from V and 5 bases from J, leaving 11 bases between. Per the germline V gene, CDR1 is SEHNR and CDR2 is FQNEAQ (reference sequence). This CDR3 is 12 amino acids long. The CDR3 spells CASTLSGTEAFF. In DNA, the CDR3 is TGTGCCAGCACCCTCTCTGGGACTGAAGCTTTCTTT.

A word on this clonotype: The CDR3 end shows no conserved phenylalanine or tryptophan, and so a read error is likely. The V gene is TRBV20-1, the J gene TRBJ2-7; D ambiguous. The V end lost 0 bases, the J end lost 3 bases, and 9 bases lay between the germline ends. This CDR3 is 13 amino acids long. In germline, CDR1 is DFQATT, CDR2 SNEGSKA (reference sequence). Here the CDR3 reads CSARDAPRYEQYI. The CDR3 DNA reads as TGCAGTGCTAGAGATGCCCCCCGCTACGAGCAGTACATC.

There are many counts of this clonotype. The chain carries TRBV7-2 and TRBJ2-2; TRBD2 matches at 7 bases. Per germline, CDR1 SGHTA and CDR2 FQGNSA. The CDR3 sequence is 14 residues long. V was clipped by 1 base and J by 4 bases; unmatched bases: 0. As DNA, the CDR3 is TGTGCCAGCAGCTTAGTAGCGGGCACCGGGGAGCTGTTTTTT. Its protein is CASSLVAGTGELFF.

The rearrangement links TRBV7-3 to TRBJ2-7; 11 nucleotides align to TRBD2. Germline V CDR1 and CDR2: SGHTA, FQGTGA. The CDR3 covers 21 residues. J gave up 4 bases and V 4 bases, and 24 bases lay outside the gene matches. The CDR3, as DNA: TGTGCCAGCAGCTCAGACGCGGACGTACTAGCGGGGGAAAACACCTGGTACGAGCAGTACTTC. This codes for CASSSDADVLAGENTWYEQYF.

This clonotype appeared a few times. The chain joins TRBV7-9 to TRBJ2-2; 8 bases map to TRBD2. Germline V gives CDR1 SEHNR, CDR2 FQNEAQ (reference sequence). Losses at the gene ends were 5 bases for V and 8 bases for J; bases not matched to a gene: 7. The CDR3 has 14 residues. The CDR3 DNA follows: TGTGCCAGCAGCCAACGACTAGCGTCGGGGGAGCTGTTTTTT. Translating it yields CASSQRLASGELFF.

The CDR3 sequence: CSVDPEGHVNGYTF. The CDR3 DNA follows: TGCAGCGTTGACCCCGAGGGACACGTAAATGGCTACACCTTC. The chain employs TRBV29-1 and TRBJ1-2; tentatively, D is TRBD1 (6 bases). Trimming cost V 3 bases and J 6 bases, with 17 bases left between them. Germline V gene data show CDR1 as SQVTM and CDR2 as ANQGSEA. The CDR3 covers 14 residues.

The chain combines TRBV6-5 with TRBJ2-7; 9 bases match TRBD2. The junction had 6 bases not matched to a gene; V was cut back by 0 bases and J by 0 bases. This CDR3 spans 17 amino acids. The germline CDR1 and CDR2 sequences are MNHEY and SVGAGI. The CDR3 here is CASSYSGGRALSYEQYF. For the CDR3, the DNA is TGTGCCAGCAGTTACTCGGGCGGGAGGGCCCTCTCCTACGAGCAGTACTTC.

This clonotype was counted only a few times. The chain recombines TRBV14 with TRBJ2-7, with TRBD1 matching 8 bases. The CDR3 sequence is 14 residues long. Trimming removed 3 bases from V and 3 bases from J; junction bases left unmatched: 4. Germline-derived CDR1 and CDR2 are SGHDN and FVKESK. The CDR3 here is CASSQGQVYYEQYF. The CDR3 DNA sequence: TGTGCCAGCAGCCAGGGACAGGTGTACTACGAGCAGTACTTC.

This clonotype was detected only a few times. J is TRBJ1-1 and V is TRBV18; 9 bases fit TRBD1. CDR1 and CDR2 from the germline V gene are KGHSH and LQKENI. The J segment lost 4 bases and the V segment lost 6 bases, leaving 3 bases of the junction unmatched. CDR3 length: 13 amino acids. CDR3 amino acids: CASSGQGLTEAFF. In DNA, the CDR3 is TGTGCCAGCTCGGGACAGGGCCTCACTGAAGCTTTCTTT.

This clonotype appeared many times. The chain's CDR3 is CASSFLAGGYEQYF. The DNA for the CDR3 is TGTGCCAGCAGTTTTCTGGCGGGAGGATACGAGCAGTACTTC. This chain uses TRBV12-3 or TRBV12-4 with TRBJ2-7; 8 nucleotides align to TRBD2. The CDR3 has 14 amino acids. V dropped 3 bases and J dropped 4; count of bases not matched to a gene: 5.

This clonotype came up a few times. The rearrangement uses TRBV18 and TRBJ2-3, with 9 bases identical to TRBD1. Germline CDR1 is KGHSH and CDR2 is LQKENI. V dropped 1 base and J dropped 5; count of bases not matched to a gene: 4. The CDR3 runs to 15 residues. The CDR3 sequence: CASSPRTGVGDTQYF. As DNA, the CDR3 is TGTGCCAGCTCACCACGGACAGGGGTTGGAGATACGCAGTATTTT.

This clonotype occurred a few times. V gene TRBV12-3 or TRBV12-4 combines with J gene TRBJ1-2, with 7 nucleotides matching TRBD1. Trimming removed 7 bases from V and 0 bases from J; junction bases left unmatched: 5. The CDR3 has 14 residues. The CDR3: CASTPGQANYGYTF. CDR3 DNA: TGTGCCAGCACCCCAGGACAGGCTAACTATGGCTACACCTTC.

This clonotype was seen a handful of times. The chain joins TRBV5-5 to TRBJ2-7; D is ambiguous. V lost 1 base, J lost 2 bases, and 10 bases lay in between. The CDR3 is made up of 14 amino acids. CDR1 is SGHKS and CDR2 is YYEKEE in the germline V gene (reference sequence). The DNA of the CDR3 is TGTGCCAGCAGCTTGATGGACGGACCCTACGAGCAGTACTTC. Its translation is CASSLMDGPYEQYF.